Given below is one TCR beta chain in context. What it recognizes is unknown. The source of the sample is a study of PD-L1 blockade in urothelial cancer. As for the study in general: In terms of prior chemotherapy, patients had received 0 to 3 regimens. The analyses of blood took place 3 weeks (second dose) and 6 weeks after treatment start.

Study-wide results and limits: A pretreatment blood TCR clonality that fell below the median predicted better progression-free and overall survival.

Method: immunoSEQ multiplex PCR; TCRdb's copy keeps in-frame clones and lacks some. The data show about 88,000 clones, 90% seen once. Each patient gave between 1 and 8 samples of peripheral blood mononuclear cells, which were collected pretreatment and during treatment. Trimming removed 0 bases at V and 6 bases at J, with 9 bases between. Germline loops: CDR1 SGHRS, CDR2 YFSETQ. The CDR3 runs 13 residues. The TCR comes from a man aged 60 to 75 with urothelial cancer. The chain links TRBV5-1 to TRBJ1-1, with a weak D call TRBD1 (6 bases). This specimen was PBMCs, taken around atezolizumab (anti-PD-L1) treatment. In DNA, the CDR3 is TGCGCCAGCAGCTTGGACAGGGATTCTGAAGCTTTCTTT. Its protein product is CASSLDRDSEAFF.